A selection of T cell receptor beta chains follows, all from one sample in a study of T cell responses to AZD1222 COVID-19 vaccine. The table came from immunoSEQ multiplex PCR; TCRdb's copy has only in-frame clones and leaves some out. The table lists 75,000 to 100,000 clones, more than 70% of them singletons. Sequenced here: peripheral blood, sampled on day 0 of AZD1222 vaccination. These receptor sequences come from an adult in good health. CDR3s include the opening cysteine and the closing phenylalanine or tryptophan. D genes are given only for firm matches. Size values are once, few and many counts, or a class for expanded clones, and some rows have none.

D gene: .
V gene: TRBV27
J gene: TRBJ1-5
clone size: once
CDR3 protein: CASSSEGRQPQHF
CDR3 DNA: TGTGCCAGCAGTTCGGAAGGGAGGCAGCCCCAGCATTTT

D gene: .
V gene: TRBV28
J gene: TRBJ2-1
clone size: .
CDR3 protein: CASSLAGNSYNEQFF
CDR3 DNA: TGTGCCAGCAGTTTGGCAGGAAACTCCTACAATGAGCAGTTCTTC

D gene: TRBD2
V gene: TRBV10-2
J gene: TRBJ2-1
clone size: .
CDR3 protein: CASSLRLAGTYEQFF
CDR3 DNA: TGCGCCAGCAGTCTCAGACTAGCGGGGACGTATGAGCAGTTCTTC

D gene: TRBD1
V gene: TRBV19
J gene: TRBJ1-5
clone size: .
CDR3 protein: CASRETGGGQPQHF
CDR3 DNA: TGTGCCAGTAGGGAAACAGGGGGAGGGCAGCCCCAGCATTTT

D gene: .
V gene: TRBV9
J gene: TRBJ1-1
clone size: .
CDR3 protein: CASSVDFRVQRTEAFF
CDR3 DNA: TGTGCCAGCAGCGTAGATTTTAGGGTGCAGAGGACTGAAGCTTTCTTT

D gene: .
V gene: TRBV5-1
J gene: TRBJ2-5
clone size: .
CDR3 protein: CASSLGQRVGETQYF
CDR3 DNA: TGCGCCAGCAGCTTGGGACAGCGGGTCGGAGAGACCCAGTACTTC

D gene: TRBD1
V gene: TRBV30
J gene: TRBJ1-5
clone size: .
CDR3 protein: CAWSAGTGQNSNQPQHF
CDR3 DNA: TGTGCCTGGAGCGCCGGGACAGGACAAAATAGCAATCAGCCCCAGCATTTT

D gene: TRBD1
V gene: TRBV28
J gene: TRBJ1-5
clone size: .
CDR3 protein: CASSQPGGYNQPQHF
CDR3 DNA: TGTGCCAGCAGCCAGCCAGGGGGATACAATCAGCCCCAGCATTTT

D gene: .
V gene: TRBV28
J gene: TRBJ1-5
clone size: .
CDR3 protein: CASSWGQGFNQPQHF
CDR3 DNA: TGTGCCAGCAGTTGGGGGCAGGGATTCAATCAGCCCCAGCATTTT

D gene: .
V gene: TRBV7-9
J gene: TRBJ1-1
clone size: .
CDR3 protein: CASSPGGNTEAFF
CDR3 DNA: TGTGCCAGCTCCCCGGGGGGGAACACTGAAGCTTTCTTT

D gene: .
V gene: TRBV27
J gene: TRBJ2-2
clone size: .
CDR3 protein: CASSLWGELFF
CDR3 DNA: TGTGCCAGCAGTTTATGGGGGGAGCTGTTTTTT